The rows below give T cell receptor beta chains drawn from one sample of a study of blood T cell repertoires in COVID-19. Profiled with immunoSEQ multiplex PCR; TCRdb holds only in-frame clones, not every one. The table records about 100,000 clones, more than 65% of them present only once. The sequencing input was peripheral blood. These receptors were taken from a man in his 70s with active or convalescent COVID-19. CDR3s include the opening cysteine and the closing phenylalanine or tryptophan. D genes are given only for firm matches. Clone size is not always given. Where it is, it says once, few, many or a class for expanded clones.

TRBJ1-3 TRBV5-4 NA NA CASSPGPGSSGNTIYF TGTGCCAGCAGCCCCGGTCCAGGTTCCTCTGGAAACACCATATATTTT
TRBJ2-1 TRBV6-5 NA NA CASNLDNTVREQFF TGTGCCAGCAACCTGGACAATACCGTGAGGGAGCAGTTCTTC
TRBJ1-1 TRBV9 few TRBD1 CASSVRDRGPGTEAFF TGTGCCAGCAGCGTAAGGGACAGGGGACCGGGGACTGAAGCTTTCTTT
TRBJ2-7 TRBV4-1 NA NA CASSPQGSGFYEQYF TGCGCCAGCAGCCCTCAAGGGAGCGGATTCTACGAGCAGTACTTC
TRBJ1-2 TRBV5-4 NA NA CASSLQLSGYTF TGTGCCAGCAGCTTACAACTTAGCGGCTACACCTTC
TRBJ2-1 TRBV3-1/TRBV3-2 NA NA CASSHGVGANEQFF TGTGCCAGCAGCCATGGGGTTGGGGCGAATGAGCAGTTCTTC
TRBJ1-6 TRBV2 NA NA CARGGAGANSPLHF TGTGCCAGGGGAGGGGCAGGGGCGAATTCACCCCTCCACTTT
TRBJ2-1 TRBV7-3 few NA CASSLSGNHNEQFF TGTGCCAGCAGCTTAAGCGGGAATCACAATGAGCAGTTCTTC
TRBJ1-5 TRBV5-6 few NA CASSSVNQPQHF TGTGCCAGCAGTTCGGTTAACCAGCCCCAGCATTTT
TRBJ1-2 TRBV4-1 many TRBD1 CASSPQGLNYGYTF TGCGCCAGCAGCCCACAGGGGCTTAACTATGGCTACACCTTC
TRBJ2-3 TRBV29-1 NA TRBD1 CSVTTGSPDTQYF TGCAGCGTGACGACAGGGTCTCCAGATACGCAGTATTTT
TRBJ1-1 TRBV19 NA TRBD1 CASSLGRQGLFGTFF TGTGCCAGTAGTCTGGGAAGACAGGGCCTCTTCGGAACTTTCTTT
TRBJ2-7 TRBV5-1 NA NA CASSSGIRVNLEQYF TGCGCCAGCAGCTCTGGTATCAGGGTCAATCTCGAGCAGTACTTC
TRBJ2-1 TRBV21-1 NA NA CASSTSGRALLEGNEQFF TGTGCCAGCAGCACTAGCGGGAGGGCCCTCCTCGAGGGAAATGAGCAGTTCTTC
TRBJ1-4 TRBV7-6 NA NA CASSLSIGANEKLFF TGTGCCAGCAGCTTATCTATCGGGGCTAATGAAAAACTGTTTTTT
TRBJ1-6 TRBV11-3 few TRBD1 CASSSGQVDSPLHF TGTGCCAGCAGCTCAGGACAGGTGGATTCACCCCTCCACTTT
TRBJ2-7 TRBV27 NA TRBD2 CASSFLTSGSAPSYEQYF TGTGCCAGCAGTTTCTTGACTAGCGGGAGTGCACCCTCCTACGAGCAGTACTTC
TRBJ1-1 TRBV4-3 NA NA CASSQDPPGEFAEAFF TGCGCCAGCAGCCAAGATCCGCCAGGGGAATTCGCTGAAGCTTTCTTT
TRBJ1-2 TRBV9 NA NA CAREPGGRNYGYTF TGTGCCAGGGAACCGGGGGGACGCAACTATGGCTACACCTTC
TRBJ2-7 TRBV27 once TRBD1 CASSLSALRDRGTHEQYF TGTGCCAGCAGTTTATCGGCCCTCCGGGACAGGGGAACCCACGAGCAGTACTTC
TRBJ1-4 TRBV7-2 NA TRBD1 CASSSQGAPNEKLFF TGTGCCAGCAGCTCACAGGGGGCCCCTAATGAAAAACTGTTTTTT
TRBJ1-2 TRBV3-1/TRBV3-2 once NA CASSHPTGKNYGYTF TGTGCCAGCAGCCACCCTACAGGGAAAAACTATGGCTACACCTTC
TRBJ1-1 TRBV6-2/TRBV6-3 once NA CASSYSSGLEAFF TGTGCCAGCAGTTACTCGAGTGGGCTTGAAGCTTTCTTT
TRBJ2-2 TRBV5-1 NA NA CASTETRGELFF TGCGCCAGCACGGAGACGCGAGGGGAGCTGTTTTTT
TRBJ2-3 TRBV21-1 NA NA CASGKLASDTQYF TGTGCCAGCGGCAAACTAGCATCAGATACGCAGTATTTT
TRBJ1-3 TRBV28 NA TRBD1 CASSLGQGHSGNTIYF TGTGCCAGCAGTTTAGGACAGGGCCACTCTGGAAACACCATATATTTT
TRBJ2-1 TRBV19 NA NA CASRRDSYNEQFF TGTGCCAGTAGACGCGATTCCTACAATGAGCAGTTCTTC
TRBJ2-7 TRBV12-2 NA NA CASRLAGTGWFEQYF TGTGCAAGTCGCCTGGCAGGGACAGGGTGGTTCGAGCAGTACTTC
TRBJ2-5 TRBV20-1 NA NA CSLGDEETQYF TGCAGTCTGGGCGACGAAGAGACCCAGTACTTC
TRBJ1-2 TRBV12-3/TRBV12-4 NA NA CASSLARVEGYTF TGTGCCAGCAGTTTAGCCAGGGTGGAGGGCTACACCTTC
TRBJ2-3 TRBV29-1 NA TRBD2 CSVEPSGGPTDTQYF TGCAGCGTTGAACCGTCGGGAGGGCCCACAGATACGCAGTATTTT
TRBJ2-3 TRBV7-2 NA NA CASSLGGGGTDTQYF TGTGCCAGCAGCTTAGGGGGGGGCGGCACAGATACGCAGTATTTT
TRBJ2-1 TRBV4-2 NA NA CASSQSLSLIPYNEQFF TGTGCCAGCAGCCAGTCTCTGAGTTTAATTCCCTACAATGAGCAGTTCTTC
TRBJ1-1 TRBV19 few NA CASSFPGVVNTEAFF TGTGCCAGTAGTTTCCCAGGGGTGGTGAACACTGAAGCTTTCTTT
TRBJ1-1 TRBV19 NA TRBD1 CASRNDRTGYNTEAFF TGTGCCAGTAGAAATGACAGGACAGGGTATAACACTGAAGCTTTCTTT
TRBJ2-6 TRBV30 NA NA CAWSVQGAGANVLTF TGTGCCTGGAGTGTACAAGGGGCTGGGGCCAACGTCCTGACTTTC
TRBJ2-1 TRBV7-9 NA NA CASSLAGTGVSEQFF TGTGCCAGCAGCTTAGCGGGAACGGGGGTGAGTGAGCAGTTCTTC
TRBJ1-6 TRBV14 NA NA CASSQLFTGNSPLHF TGTGCCAGCAGCCAACTTTTTACGGGGAATTCACCCCTCCACTTT
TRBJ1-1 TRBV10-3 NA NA CAISDSMNTEAFF TGTGCCATCAGTGACAGTATGAACACTGAAGCTTTCTTT
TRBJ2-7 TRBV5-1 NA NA CASGLDSPSYEQYF TGCGCCAGCGGACTGGACAGCCCTTCCTACGAGCAGTACTTC
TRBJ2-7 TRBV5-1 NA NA CASSSSYEQYF TGCGCCAGCAGCTCTTCCTACGAGCAGTACTTC
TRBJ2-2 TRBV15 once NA CATSRDDWERANTGELFF TGTGCCACCAGCAGAGATGACTGGGAGCGAGCGAACACCGGGGAGCTGTTTTTT
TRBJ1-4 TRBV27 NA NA CASSLLAGEIGEKLFF TGTGCCAGCAGTTTACTCGCAGGGGAGATAGGTGAAAAACTGTTTTTT
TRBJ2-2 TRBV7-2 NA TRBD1 CASSFRQGSTGELFF TGTGCCAGCAGCTTCAGACAGGGTAGTACCGGGGAGCTGTTTTTT
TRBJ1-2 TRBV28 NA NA CASSLSGDYGYTF TGTGCCAGCAGTTTAAGCGGGGACTATGGCTACACCTTC
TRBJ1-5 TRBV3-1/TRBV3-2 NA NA CASSTSGGANQPQHF TGTGCCAGCAGCACCTCGGGGGGGGCCAATCAGCCCCAGCATTTT
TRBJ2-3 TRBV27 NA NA CASSLTGDTQYF TGTGCCAGCAGTTTAACAGGAGATACGCAGTATTTT
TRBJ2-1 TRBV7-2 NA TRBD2 CASSPSGARGNEQFF TGTGCCAGCAGCCCAAGCGGGGCGCGGGGCAATGAGCAGTTCTTC
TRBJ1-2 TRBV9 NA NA CASSEGGNYGYTF TGTGCCAGCAGCGAGGGGGGGAACTATGGCTACACCTTC
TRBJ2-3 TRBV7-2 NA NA CASSLSPGFTDTQYF TGTGCCAGCAGCTTAAGCCCGGGGTTCACAGATACGCAGTATTTT
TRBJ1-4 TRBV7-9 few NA CASSQGQSNEKLFF TGTGCCAGCAGCCAAGGACAGTCGAATGAAAAACTGTTTTTT
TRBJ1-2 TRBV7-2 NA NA CASRVSVSDYGYTF TGTGCCAGCAGGGTCTCAGTATCAGACTATGGCTACACCTTC
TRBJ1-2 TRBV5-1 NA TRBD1 CASSLATGYGYTF TGCGCCAGCAGCTTGGCGACAGGGTATGGCTACACCTTC